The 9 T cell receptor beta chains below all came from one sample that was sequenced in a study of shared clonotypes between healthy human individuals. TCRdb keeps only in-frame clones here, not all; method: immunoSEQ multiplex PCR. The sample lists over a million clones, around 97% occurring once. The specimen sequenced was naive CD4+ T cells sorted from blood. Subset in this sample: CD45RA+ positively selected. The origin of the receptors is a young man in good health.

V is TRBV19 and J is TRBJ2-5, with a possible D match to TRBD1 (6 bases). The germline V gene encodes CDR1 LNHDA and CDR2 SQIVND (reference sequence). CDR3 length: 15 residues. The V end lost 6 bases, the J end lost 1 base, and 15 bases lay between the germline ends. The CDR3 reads CASRGTFQGQETQYF. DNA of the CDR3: TGTGCCAGTAGGGGGACATTTCAGGGCCAAGAGACCCAGTACTTC.

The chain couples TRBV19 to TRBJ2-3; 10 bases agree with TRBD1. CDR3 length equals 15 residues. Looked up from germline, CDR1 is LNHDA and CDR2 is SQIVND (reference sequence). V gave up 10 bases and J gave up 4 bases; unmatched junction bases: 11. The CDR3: CATTPTGGTSDTQYF. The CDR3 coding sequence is TGTGCCACTACCCCGACAGGGGGCACCTCAGATACGCAGTATTTT.

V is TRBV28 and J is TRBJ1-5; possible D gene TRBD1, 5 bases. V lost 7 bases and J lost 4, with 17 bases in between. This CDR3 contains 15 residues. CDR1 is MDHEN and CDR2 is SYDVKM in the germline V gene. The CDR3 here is CASTVIDRENQPQHF. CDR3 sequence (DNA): TGTGCCAGCACGGTAATAGACAGAGAGAATCAGCCCCAGCATTTT.

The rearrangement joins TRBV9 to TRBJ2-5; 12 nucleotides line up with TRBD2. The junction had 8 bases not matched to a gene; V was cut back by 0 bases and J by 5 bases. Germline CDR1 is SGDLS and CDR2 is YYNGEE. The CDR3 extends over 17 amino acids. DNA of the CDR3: TGTGCCAGCAGCGTAGGGGCTAGCGGGAGGGCCGGGGAGACCCAGTACTTC. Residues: CASSVGASGRAGETQYF.

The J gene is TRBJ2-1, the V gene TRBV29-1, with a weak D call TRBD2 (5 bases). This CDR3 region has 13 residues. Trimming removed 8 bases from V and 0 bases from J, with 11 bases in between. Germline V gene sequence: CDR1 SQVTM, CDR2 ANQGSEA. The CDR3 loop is CSLADSSYNEQFF. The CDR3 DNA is TGCAGCCTAGCTGATAGCTCCTACAATGAGCAGTTCTTC.

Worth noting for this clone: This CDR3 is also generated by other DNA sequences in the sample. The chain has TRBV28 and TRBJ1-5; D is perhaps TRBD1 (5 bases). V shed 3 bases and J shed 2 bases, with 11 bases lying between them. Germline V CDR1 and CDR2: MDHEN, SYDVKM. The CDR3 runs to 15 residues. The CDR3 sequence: CASSFGGIGNQPQHF. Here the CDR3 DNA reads TGTGCCAGCAGTTTTGGGGGGATCGGCAATCAGCCCCAGCATTTT.

The CDR3 DNA reads TGTGCCAGCAGCTTATGGGGCCCTAGCGAGTACACCGGGGAGCTGTTTTTT. It yields the protein CASSLWGPSEYTGELFF. The chain carries TRBV7-2 and TRBJ2-2, with a tentative D call TRBD2 (6 bases). V dropped 2 bases and J dropped 3 bases, with 16 bases sitting between them. CDR3 length: 17 amino acids. CDR1 SGHTA and CDR2 FQGNSA come from the germline V gene.

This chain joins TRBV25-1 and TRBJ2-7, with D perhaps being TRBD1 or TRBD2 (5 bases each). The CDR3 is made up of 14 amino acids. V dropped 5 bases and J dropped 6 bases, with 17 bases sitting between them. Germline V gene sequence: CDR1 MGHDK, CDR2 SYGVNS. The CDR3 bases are TGTGCCAGCAGTAGTCAGGGATTCCGGGGCGAGCAGTACTTC. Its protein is CASSSQGFRGEQYF.

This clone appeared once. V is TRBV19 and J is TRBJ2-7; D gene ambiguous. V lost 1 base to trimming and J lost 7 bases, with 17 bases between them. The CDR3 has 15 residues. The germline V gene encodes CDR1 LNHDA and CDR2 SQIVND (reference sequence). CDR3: CASSIGTIGRGEQYF. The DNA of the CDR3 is TGTGCCAGTAGTATAGGGACGATCGGTCGTGGGGAGCAGTACTTC.